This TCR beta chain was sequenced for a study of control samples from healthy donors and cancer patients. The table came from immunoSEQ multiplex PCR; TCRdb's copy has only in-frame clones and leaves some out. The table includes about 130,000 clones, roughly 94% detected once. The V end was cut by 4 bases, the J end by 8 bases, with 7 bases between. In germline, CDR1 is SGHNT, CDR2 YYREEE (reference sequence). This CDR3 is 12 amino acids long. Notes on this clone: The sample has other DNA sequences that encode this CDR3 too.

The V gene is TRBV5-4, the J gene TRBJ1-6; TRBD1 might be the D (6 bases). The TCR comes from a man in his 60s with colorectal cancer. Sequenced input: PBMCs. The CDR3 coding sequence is TGTGCCAGCAGCGCAGGGGATTCACCCCTCCACTTT. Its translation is CASSAGDSPLHF.